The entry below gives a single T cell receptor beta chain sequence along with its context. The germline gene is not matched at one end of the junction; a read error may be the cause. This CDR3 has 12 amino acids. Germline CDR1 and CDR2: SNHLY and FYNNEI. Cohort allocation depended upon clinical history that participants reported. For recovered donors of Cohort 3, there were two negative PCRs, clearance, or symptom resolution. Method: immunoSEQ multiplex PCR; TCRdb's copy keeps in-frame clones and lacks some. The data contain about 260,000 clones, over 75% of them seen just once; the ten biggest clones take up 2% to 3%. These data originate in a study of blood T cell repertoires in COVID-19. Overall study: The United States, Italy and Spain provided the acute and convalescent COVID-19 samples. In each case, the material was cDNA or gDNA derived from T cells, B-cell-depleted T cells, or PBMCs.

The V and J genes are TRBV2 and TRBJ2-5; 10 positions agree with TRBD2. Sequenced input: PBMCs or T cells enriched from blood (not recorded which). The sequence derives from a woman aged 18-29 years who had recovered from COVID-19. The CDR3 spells CASSGLADFEDF. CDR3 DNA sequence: TGTGCCAGCAGCGGACTAGCGGATTTCGAGGACTTC.